A selection of T cell receptor beta chains follows, all from one sample in a study of cytomegalovirus exposure and HLA in healthy donors. TCRdb keeps only in-frame clones here, not all; method: immunoSEQ multiplex PCR. Among hundreds of thousands of clones, approximately 79% were seen once, and the ten largest hold around 1.9%. The source material was PBMCs. The source is a male donor in good health and CMV-seronegative. Each CDR3 is given with its conserved first and last residue. A D gene is named only where the DNA matches it firmly. Expanded clones get a size class; other rows say once, few or many, or leave the size out.

d_call: -; clone_size: -; v_call: TRBV6-1; j_call: TRBJ2-7; cdr3_aa: CASSPRGSSYEQYF; cdr3_nt: TGTGCCAGCAGTCCCCGAGGGAGCTCCTACGAGCAGTACTTC
d_call: TRBD1; clone_size: -; v_call: TRBV18; j_call: TRBJ1-5; cdr3_aa: CASSPKDRANQPQHF; cdr3_nt: TGTGCCAGCTCACCGAAGGACAGGGCGAATCAGCCCCAGCATTTT
d_call: TRBD1; clone_size: -; v_call: TRBV4-3; j_call: TRBJ1-1; cdr3_aa: CASSQEGQGNTEAFF; cdr3_nt: TGCGCCAGCAGCCAAGAGGGACAGGGAAACACTGAAGCTTTCTTT
d_call: -; clone_size: -; v_call: TRBV29-1; j_call: TRBJ1-1; cdr3_aa: CSAPDDRSVFAFF; cdr3_nt: TGCAGCGCCCCCGACGACAGGTCGGTCTTTGCTTTCTTT
d_call: -; clone_size: once; v_call: TRBV15; j_call: TRBJ1-3; cdr3_aa: CATSRGGRSSGNTIYF; cdr3_nt: TGTGCCACCAGCAGAGGGGGCAGAAGCTCTGGAAACACCATATATTTT
d_call: -; clone_size: once; v_call: TRBV4-1; j_call: TRBJ2-2; cdr3_aa: CASKQGTHTGELFF; cdr3_nt: TGCGCCAGCAAGCAGGGAACGCACACCGGGGAGCTGTTTTTT
d_call: TRBD1; clone_size: once; v_call: TRBV29-1; j_call: TRBJ1-1; cdr3_aa: CSVGQGFAEAFF; cdr3_nt: TGCAGCGTTGGACAGGGGTTCGCTGAAGCTTTCTTT
d_call: -; clone_size: -; v_call: TRBV6-1; j_call: TRBJ2-7; cdr3_aa: CASDLALSEQYF; cdr3_nt: TGTGCCAGTGACTTGGCCCTTTCCGAGCAGTACTTC
d_call: -; clone_size: many; v_call: TRBV19; j_call: TRBJ2-7; cdr3_aa: CASSSREGVEDEQYF; cdr3_nt: TGTGCCAGTAGCTCCCGAGAGGGTGTAGAGGACGAGCAGTACTTC
d_call: TRBD1; clone_size: -; v_call: TRBV5-1; j_call: TRBJ1-3; cdr3_aa: CASSSGQGDTGNTIYF; cdr3_nt: TGCGCCAGCAGCAGCGGACAGGGGGACACTGGAAACACCATATATTTT
d_call: TRBD1; clone_size: -; v_call: TRBV19; j_call: TRBJ1-1; cdr3_aa: CASSMYPGGLGTEAFF; cdr3_nt: TGTGCCAGTAGTATGTATCCAGGGGGCCTCGGCACTGAAGCTTTCTTT
d_call: -; clone_size: -; v_call: TRBV4-1; j_call: TRBJ1-5; cdr3_aa: CASSQDLGQNPNQPQHF; cdr3_nt: TGCGCCAGCAGCCAAGATTTGGGGCAGAACCCGAATCAGCCCCAGCATTTT
d_call: -; clone_size: -; v_call: TRBV27; j_call: TRBJ1-4; cdr3_aa: CASSLIRAAATNEKLFF; cdr3_nt: TGTGCCAGCAGTTTAATCAGGGCAGCAGCAACTAATGAAAAACTGTTTTTT
d_call: TRBD1; clone_size: -; v_call: TRBV28; j_call: TRBJ1-1; cdr3_aa: CASSLVTGAEAFF; cdr3_nt: TGTGCCAGCAGTTTAGTGACAGGGGCTGAAGCTTTCTTT
d_call: TRBD2; clone_size: -; v_call: TRBV5-1; j_call: TRBJ2-7; cdr3_aa: CASSSDGLAGGGEQYF; cdr3_nt: TGCGCCAGCAGCTCCGATGGACTAGCGGGAGGAGGCGAGCAGTACTTC
d_call: TRBD1; clone_size: -; v_call: TRBV9; j_call: TRBJ1-3; cdr3_aa: CASSALGQGSGNTIYF; cdr3_nt: TGTGCCAGCAGCGCACTGGGACAGGGTAGCGGAAACACCATATATTTT
d_call: TRBD2; clone_size: -; v_call: TRBV7-2; j_call: TRBJ2-1; cdr3_aa: CASSQRRLAGGIPYNEQFF; cdr3_nt: TGTGCCAGCAGTCAGAGGCGACTAGCGGGAGGTATCCCCTACAATGAGCAGTTCTTC
d_call: TRBD2; clone_size: -; v_call: TRBV5-1; j_call: TRBJ2-2; cdr3_aa: CASSTQGTTITGELFF; cdr3_nt: TGCGCCAGCAGCACCCAAGGGACTACCATCACCGGGGAGCTGTTTTTT
d_call: TRBD1; clone_size: -; v_call: TRBV6-5; j_call: TRBJ1-1; cdr3_aa: CASSIRTGLTEAFF; cdr3_nt: TGTGCCAGCAGTATCCGGACAGGGTTAACTGAAGCTTTCTTT
d_call: TRBD1; clone_size: -; v_call: TRBV6-5; j_call: TRBJ2-7; cdr3_aa: CASSYSGTGTYEQYF; cdr3_nt: TGTGCCAGCAGTTACTCAGGGACAGGAACCTACGAGCAGTACTTC
d_call: TRBD1; clone_size: once; v_call: TRBV6-5; j_call: TRBJ1-6; cdr3_aa: CASSRDRNNSPLHF; cdr3_nt: TGTGCCAGCAGTCGGGACAGAAATAATTCACCCCTCCACTTT
d_call: -; clone_size: -; v_call: TRBV5-6; j_call: TRBJ1-2; cdr3_aa: CASSSGDSTYGYTF; cdr3_nt: TGTGCCAGCAGCTCGGGGGACTCCACATATGGCTACACCTTC
d_call: TRBD1; clone_size: -; v_call: TRBV5-1; j_call: TRBJ2-2; cdr3_aa: CASSSGLGQGIPGELFF; cdr3_nt: TGCGCCAGCAGCTCGGGTTTGGGACAGGGGATCCCCGGGGAGCTGTTTTTT
d_call: -; clone_size: -; v_call: TRBV27; j_call: TRBJ1-5; cdr3_aa: CASSRGQNPNQPQHF; cdr3_nt: TGTGCCAGCAGCCGAGGGCAGAACCCCAATCAGCCCCAGCATTTT
d_call: -; clone_size: few; v_call: TRBV5-4; j_call: TRBJ2-7; cdr3_aa: CASSLGQFYEQYF; cdr3_nt: TGTGCCAGCAGCTTGGGACAGTTCTACGAGCAGTACTTC
d_call: -; clone_size: -; v_call: TRBV27; j_call: TRBJ2-7; cdr3_aa: CASSLDGSAYEQYF; cdr3_nt: TGTGCCAGCAGTCTGGACGGGAGCGCCTATGAGCAGTACTTC
d_call: TRBD1; clone_size: once; v_call: TRBV7-9; j_call: TRBJ1-2; cdr3_aa: CASSLGTGIGYGYTF; cdr3_nt: TGTGCCAGCAGCCTCGGGACAGGGATAGGCTATGGCTACACCTTC